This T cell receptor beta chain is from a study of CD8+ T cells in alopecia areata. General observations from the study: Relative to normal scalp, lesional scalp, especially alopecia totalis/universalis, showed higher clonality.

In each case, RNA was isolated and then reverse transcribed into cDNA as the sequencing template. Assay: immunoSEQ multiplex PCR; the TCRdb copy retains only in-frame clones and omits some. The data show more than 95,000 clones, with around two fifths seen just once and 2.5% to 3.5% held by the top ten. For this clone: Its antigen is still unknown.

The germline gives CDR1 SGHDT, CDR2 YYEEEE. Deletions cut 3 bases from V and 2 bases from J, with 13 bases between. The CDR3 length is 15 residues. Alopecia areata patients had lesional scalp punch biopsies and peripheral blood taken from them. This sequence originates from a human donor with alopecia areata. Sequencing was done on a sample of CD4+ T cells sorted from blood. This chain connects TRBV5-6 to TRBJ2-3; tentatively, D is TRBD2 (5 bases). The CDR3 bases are TGTGCCAGCAGCTCAGGTCCGGGGATCACAGATACGCAGTATTTT. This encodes CASSSGPGITDTQYF.